The entry below describes one TCR beta chain. The data were obtained in a study of blood T cell repertoires in COVID-19. The protocol was immunoSEQ multiplex PCR, while the TCRdb copy is restricted to in-frame clones and leaves out a portion. The sample has approximately 50,000 clones, about three quarters seen once. J lost 0 bases, V lost 5 bases, and 10 bases had no gene match. Germline CDR1 SGHVS, CDR2 FQNEAQ. The CDR3 runs 17 residues. This TCR was sampled from a man in his 70s with active or convalescent COVID-19. Source material: peripheral blood. V and J are TRBV7-8 and TRBJ1-5; 7 nucleotides agree with TRBD1. CDR3 loop: CASSLTGVGYSNQPQHF. CDR3 nucleotide sequence: TGTGCCAGCAGCCTTACAGGGGTAGGATATAGCAATCAGCCCCAGCATTTT.